Following are 8 T cell receptor beta chains from one sample sequenced in a study of cytomegalovirus exposure and HLA in healthy donors. The PCR was carried out with 60 Vbeta primers and 13 Jbeta primers. Method: immunoSEQ multiplex PCR; TCRdb's copy keeps in-frame clones and lacks some. The sample shows over 110,000 clones, approximately 80% of them seen only once. The sample consisted of PBMCs. These receptors were obtained from a male donor in good health and CMV-seronegative.

In this sample, this clone turned up a few times. CDR3 nucleotides: TGTGCCAGCAGGGGACTGGCTAGCTCCTACAATGAGCAGTTCTTC. It specifies CASRGLASSYNEQFF. The chain couples TRBV7-9 to TRBJ2-1; maybe TRBD2 (6 bases). Germline V gives CDR1 SEHNR, CDR2 FQNEAQ (reference sequence). V shed 6 bases and J shed 0 bases, with 12 bases lying between them. The CDR3 consists of 15 residues.

The chain links TRBV21-1 to TRBJ2-1; the table's D call TRBD2 went unverified against the DNA. TRBV21-1 corresponds to a pseudogene. The CDR3 is made up of 14 amino acids. The CDR3 spells CASRQRAGEDEQFF. In DNA form, the CDR3 reads TGTGCCAGCAGACAAAGGGCGGGAGAGGATGAGCAGTTCTTC.

This sequence joins TRBV7-5 and TRBJ2-1; the table calls TRBD1, which could not be checked here. TRBV7-5 is deemed a pseudogene. This CDR3 has 16 amino acids. This chain's CDR3 is CARSLDSTGAYNEQFF. In DNA, the CDR3 is TGTGCCAGAAGCTTAGATAGCACAGGGGCCTACAATGAGCAGTTCTTC.

This clone was seen only once. This CDR3 is missing its conserved last phenylalanine or tryptophan, likely due to a read error. This chain connects TRBV30 to TRBJ1-2; TRBD1 agrees at 9 bases. This CDR3 contains 14 residues. Germline CDR1 reads GTSNPN; CDR2 reads SVGIG (reference sequence). The V and J ends lost 0 bases and 6 bases, in that order; junction bases with no gene match: 5. The CDR3 here is CAWSVPGQGHGYTL. The DNA of the CDR3 is TGTGCCTGGAGTGTACCGGGACAGGGACATGGCTACACCCTC.

The genes are TRBV13 and TRBJ2-5, with D hard to call. The germline V and J ends were trimmed by 0 bases and 1 base, with 3 bases remaining between them. The CDR3 consists of 13 residues. CDR1 and CDR2 (germline): PRHDT, FYEKMQ (reference sequence). CDR3 bases: TGTGCCAGCAGCTTAGGGAGCCAAGAGACCCAGTACTTC. It is translated as CASSLGSQETQYF.

The rearrangement links TRBV9 to TRBJ2-7; D is undetermined. The CDR3 contains 11 residues. Germline V lookup: CDR1 SGDLS, CDR2 YYNGEE. The V end was cut by 4 bases, the J end by 6 bases, with 8 bases between. DNA for the CDR3: TGTGCCAGCAGCTCCTTTTCCGAGCAGTACTTC. It translates to CASSSFSEQYF.

The V call is TRBV5-4, the J call TRBJ2-7; no clear D. The V end was cut by 4 bases, the J end by 3 bases, with 5 bases between. Germline V gene data show CDR1 as SGHNT and CDR2 as YYREEE (reference sequence). The CDR3 has 11 amino acids. The chain's CDR3 is CASSIDYEQYF. DNA of the CDR3: TGTGCCAGCAGCATAGACTACGAGCAGTACTTC.

This clone has only one observation. This chain uses TRBV6-5 with TRBJ2-7; 8 bases align to TRBD1. With V trimmed by 4 bases and J by 3 bases, 5 bases remained unmatched. CDR1 is MNHEY and CDR2 is SVGAGI in the germline V gene. The CDR3 contains 14 residues. The CDR3 region is CASSLGQANYEQYF. The CDR3 coding sequence is TGTGCCAGCAGTTTGGGACAGGCCAACTACGAGCAGTACTTC.